This T cell receptor beta chain derives from a study of blood T cell repertoires in COVID-19. Study summary: The United States, Italy and Spain supplied acute and convalescent COVID-19 samples. In each case, the material was cDNA or gDNA derived from T cells, B-cell-depleted T cells, or PBMCs.

The count of this clone is one. Some clones are missing from TCRdb's copy, which holds only in-frame ones; the method was immunoSEQ multiplex PCR. The data contain about 310,000 clones, approximately 85% of them singletons. Germline V lookup: CDR1 LGHNA, CDR2 YNFKEQ. The V gene end was trimmed by 5 bases and the J gene end by 6 bases; junction bases not matched to a gene: 6. CDR3 size: 15 residues. The sequenced material came from PBMCs or T cells enriched from blood (not recorded which). V is TRBV4-2 and J is TRBJ2-7, with TRBD2 matching 14 bases. This TCR came from a man between 25 and 39 years old who had recovered from COVID-19. CDR3 region: CASSMTSGGASEQYF. Here the CDR3 DNA reads TGTGCCAGCAGCATGACTAGCGGGGGGGCGAGCGAGCAGTACTTC.